This T cell receptor (beta chain) came from a study of blood T cell repertoires in COVID-19. The CDR3 loop spans 13 amino acids. V dropped 2 bases and J dropped 5 bases, with 7 bases sitting between them. The V gene's germline CDR1 is SGDLS and CDR2 YYNGEE. Profiling relied on immunoSEQ multiplex PCR, and the TCRdb table lists in-frame clones only, not all of them. The sample consists of some 220,000 clones, about 86% of them appearing once. With respect to this clone: The same CDR3 is also encoded by other DNA sequences in this sample.

The rearrangement joins TRBV9 to TRBJ2-2, with no clear D. Sequencing used peripheral blood. The clonotype was recovered from a woman in her 30s who had recovered from COVID-19. CDR3 in DNA: TGTGCCAGCAGCGTGGTGCGGACCGGGGAGCTGTTTTTT. Translated, it gives CASSVVRTGELFF.